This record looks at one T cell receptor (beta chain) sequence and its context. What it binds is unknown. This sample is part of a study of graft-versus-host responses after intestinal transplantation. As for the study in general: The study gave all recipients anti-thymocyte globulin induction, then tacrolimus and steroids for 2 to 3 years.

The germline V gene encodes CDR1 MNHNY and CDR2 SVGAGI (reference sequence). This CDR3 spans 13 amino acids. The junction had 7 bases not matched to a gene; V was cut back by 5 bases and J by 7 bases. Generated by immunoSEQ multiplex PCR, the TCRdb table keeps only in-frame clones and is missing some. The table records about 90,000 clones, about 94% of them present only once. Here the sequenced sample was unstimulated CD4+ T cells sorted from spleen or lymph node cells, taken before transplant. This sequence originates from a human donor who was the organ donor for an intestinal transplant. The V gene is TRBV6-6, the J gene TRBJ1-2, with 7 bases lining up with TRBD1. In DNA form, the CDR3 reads TGTGCCAGCAGTCGCCCCACAGGGGCTGGCTACACCTTC. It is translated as CASSRPTGAGYTF.